The 5 T cell receptor beta chains in this list originate from one sample, sequenced in a study of regulatory T cells in long-lasting Graves disease. Regarding time point: newly diagnosed GD, antithyroid drugs for less than 3 months. With RNA extracted from PBMCs as input, the TCR library was made. Construction of TCR beta libraries relied on iRepertoire HTBI primers and on Arm-PCR targeting CDR3 regions. TCRdb processed the multiplex PCR reads anew with MiXCR; each CDR3 protein has one entry. Counted here are 500,000 to 700,000 distinct CDR3 sequences, roughly 15% occurring once; the ten biggest clones make up under 20%. Separately, the same data were catalogued under a study of T cells in Graves' hyperthyroidism and ophthalmopathy.

This material consisted of peripheral blood mononuclear cells (PBMCs), taken at new diagnosis, from a patient treated with antithyroid drugs. The receptors come from a young woman with Graves disease.

This clonotype was found many times. The V gene is TRBV27, the J gene TRBJ2-5; D may be TRBD2 (6 bases). This CDR3 is 13 amino acids long. Germline CDR1 and CDR2: MNHEY and SMNVEV (reference sequence). V lost 5 bases, J lost 5 bases, and 12 bases lay in between. The CDR3 sequence is CASSGLALETQYF. The CDR3 DNA sequence: TGTGCCAGCAGTGGGCTAGCGTTGGAGACCCAGTACTTC.

This clonotype was observed many times. The chain combines TRBV28 with TRBJ2-7, with D unresolved. Germline CDR1 MDHEN, CDR2 SYDVKM. The length of the CDR3 is 13 residues. Trimming removed 5 bases at V and 6 bases at J, with 14 bases between. Here the CDR3 DNA reads TGTGCCAGCAGTCCCCTGGCCGCCGTCGAGCAGTACTTC. Its protein product is CASSPLAAVEQYF.

In its sample, this clonotype was seen a few times. The rearrangement joins TRBV3-1 to TRBJ2-5; 7 positions match TRBD2. This CDR3 is built from 16 residues. With 4 bases clipped from V and 0 bases from J, the junction kept 8 bases outside the gene matches. In germline, CDR1 is LGHDT, CDR2 YNNKEL (reference sequence). The CDR3 region has the DNA TGTGCCAGCAGCCCCAGACTAGCAACGTACCAAGAGACCCAGTACTTC. It yields the protein CASSPRLATYQETQYF.

On this clonotype: A read error may explain this, as a much larger clone is one base away. This chain connects TRBV6-2 or TRBV6-3 to TRBJ2-7; TRBD2 matches 10 bases. The CDR3 spans 15 residues. Looked up from germline, CDR1 is MNHEY and CDR2 is SVGEGT. CDR3 in amino acids: CASITLAGETYEQCF. The CDR3 DNA reads as TGTGCCAGCATTACCCTAGCGGGGGAAACCTACGAGCAGTGCTTC.

This clonotype has a handful of counts. This chain joins TRBV24-1 and TRBJ2-3, with 7 bases that match TRBD2. Trimming took 4 bases from V and 4 from J; bases not matched to a gene: 13. The V gene's germline CDR1 is KGHDR and CDR2 SFDVKD. This CDR3 region has 17 residues. The CDR3 nucleotides are TGTGCCACCAGTGAGCCCACCGGGCGGGAGTGGGCAGATACGCAGTATTTT. Protein: CATSEPTGREWADTQYF.